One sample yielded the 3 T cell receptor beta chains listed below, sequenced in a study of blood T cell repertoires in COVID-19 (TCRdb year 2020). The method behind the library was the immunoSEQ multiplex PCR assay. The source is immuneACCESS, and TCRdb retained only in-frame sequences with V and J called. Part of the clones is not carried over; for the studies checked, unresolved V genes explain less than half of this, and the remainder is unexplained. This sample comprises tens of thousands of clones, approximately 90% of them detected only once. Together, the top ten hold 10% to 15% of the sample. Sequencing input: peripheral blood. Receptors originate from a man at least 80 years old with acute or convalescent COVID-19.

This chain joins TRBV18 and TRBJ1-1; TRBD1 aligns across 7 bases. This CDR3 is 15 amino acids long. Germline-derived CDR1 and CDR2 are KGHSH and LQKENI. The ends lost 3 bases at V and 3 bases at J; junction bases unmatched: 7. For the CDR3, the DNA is TGTGCCAGCTCACCCCTCAGGGGGTCCGACACTGAAGCTTTCTTT. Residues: CASSPLRGSDTEAFF.

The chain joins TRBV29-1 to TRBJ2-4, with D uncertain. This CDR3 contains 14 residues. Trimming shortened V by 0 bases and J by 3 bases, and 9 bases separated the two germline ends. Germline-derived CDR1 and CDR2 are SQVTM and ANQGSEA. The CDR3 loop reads CSVEEMRIKNIQYF. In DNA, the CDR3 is TGCAGCGTTGAAGAAATGCGGATCAAAAACATTCAGTACTTC.

The CDR3, as DNA: TGTGCCAGTAGTATCTCAGCCGGGGAGCTGTTTTTT. The encoded protein is CASSISAGELFF. This chain uses TRBV19 with TRBJ2-2; D gene unclear. Trimming took 3 bases from V and 6 from J, leaving 5 bases between them. The CDR3 consists of 12 residues. Germline V CDR1 and CDR2: LNHDA, SQIVND (reference sequence). The variable domain in full, with the rest retrieved from reference TRBV19 and TRBJ2-2, is DGGITQSPKYLFRKEGQNVTLSCEQNLNHDAMYWYRQDPGQGLRLIYYSQIVNDFQKGDIAEGYSVSREKKESFPLTVTSAQKNPTAFYLCASSISAGELFFGEGSRLTVL.